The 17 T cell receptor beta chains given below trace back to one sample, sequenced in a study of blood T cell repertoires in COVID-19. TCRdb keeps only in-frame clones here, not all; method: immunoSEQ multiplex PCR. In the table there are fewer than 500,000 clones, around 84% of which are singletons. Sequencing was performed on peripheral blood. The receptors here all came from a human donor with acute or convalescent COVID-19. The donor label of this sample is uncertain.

CDR3 sequence: CASSLVQVNSPLHF. CDR3 nucleotides: TGTGCCAGCAGCTTAGTACAAGTAAATTCACCCCTCCACTTT. The V and J genes are TRBV7-9 and TRBJ1-6; D is ambiguous. The CDR3 loop spans 14 amino acids. The germline V gene encodes CDR1 SEHNR and CDR2 FQNEAQ (reference sequence). Trimming pared 1 base from V and 7 bases from J, leaving 8 bases between.

This CDR3 is CASSERRGETGELFF. In DNA, the CDR3 is TGTGCCAGCAGTGAACGCAGGGGTGAAACCGGGGAGCTGTTTTTT. This chain uses TRBV6-1 with TRBJ2-2; D is perhaps TRBD1 (6 bases). From germline, CDR1 is MNHNS and CDR2 SASEGT. Trimming left V 2 bases short and J 5 bases short, with 12 bases between. This CDR3 is 15 amino acids long.

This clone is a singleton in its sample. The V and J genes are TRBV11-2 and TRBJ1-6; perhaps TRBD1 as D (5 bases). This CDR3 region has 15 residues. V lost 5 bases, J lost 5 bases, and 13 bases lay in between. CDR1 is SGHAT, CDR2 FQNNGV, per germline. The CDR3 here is CASSGTGTDNSPLHF. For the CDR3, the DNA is TGTGCCAGCAGCGGTACCGGGACTGATAATTCACCCCTCCACTTT.

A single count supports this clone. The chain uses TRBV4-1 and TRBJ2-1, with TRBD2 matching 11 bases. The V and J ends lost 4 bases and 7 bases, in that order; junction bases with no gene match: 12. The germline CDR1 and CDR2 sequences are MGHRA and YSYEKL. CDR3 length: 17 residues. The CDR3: CASSPRLGLAANNEQFF. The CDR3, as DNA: TGCGCCAGCAGCCCTCGCTTGGGACTAGCGGCAAATAATGAGCAGTTCTTC.

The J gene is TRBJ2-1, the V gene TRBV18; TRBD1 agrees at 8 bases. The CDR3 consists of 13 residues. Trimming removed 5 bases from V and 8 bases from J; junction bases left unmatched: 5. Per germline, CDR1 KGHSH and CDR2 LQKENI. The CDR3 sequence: CASSSDRGDEQFF. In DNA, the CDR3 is TGTGCCAGCTCATCTGACAGGGGAGATGAGCAGTTCTTC.

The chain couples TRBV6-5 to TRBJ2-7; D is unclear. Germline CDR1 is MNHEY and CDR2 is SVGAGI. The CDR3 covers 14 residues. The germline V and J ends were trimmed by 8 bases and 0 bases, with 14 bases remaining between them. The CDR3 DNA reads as TGTGCCAGCGCGGCGGAGCGTACCTCCTACGAGCAGTACTTC. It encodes CASAAERTSYEQYF.

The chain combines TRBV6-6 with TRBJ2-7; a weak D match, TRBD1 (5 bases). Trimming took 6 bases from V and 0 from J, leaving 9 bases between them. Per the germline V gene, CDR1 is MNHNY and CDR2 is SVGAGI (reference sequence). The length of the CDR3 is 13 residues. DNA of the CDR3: TGTGCCAGCAGACCAACAGGCTCCTACGAGCAGTACTTC. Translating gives CASRPTGSYEQYF.

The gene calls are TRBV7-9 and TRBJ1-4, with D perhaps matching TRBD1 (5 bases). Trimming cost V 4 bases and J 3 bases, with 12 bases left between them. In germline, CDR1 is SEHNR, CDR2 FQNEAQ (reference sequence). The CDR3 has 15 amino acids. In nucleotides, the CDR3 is TGTGCCAGCAGCTGGCGGGGGATGGCTAATGAAAAACTGTTTTTT. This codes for CASSWRGMANEKLFF. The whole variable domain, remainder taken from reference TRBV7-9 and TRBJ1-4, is DTGVSQNPRHKITKRGQNVTFRCDPISEHNRLYWYRQTLGQGPEFLTYFQNEAQLEKSRLLSDRFSAERPKGSFSTLEIQRTEQGDSAMYLCASSWRGMANEKLFFGSGTQLSVL.

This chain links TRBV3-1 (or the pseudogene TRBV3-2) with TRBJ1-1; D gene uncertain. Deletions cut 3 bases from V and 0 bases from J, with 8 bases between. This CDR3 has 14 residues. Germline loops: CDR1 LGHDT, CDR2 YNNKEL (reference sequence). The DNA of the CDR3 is TGTGCCAGCAGCCACGGGAGAGTGAACACTGAAGCTTTCTTT. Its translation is CASSHGRVNTEAFF.

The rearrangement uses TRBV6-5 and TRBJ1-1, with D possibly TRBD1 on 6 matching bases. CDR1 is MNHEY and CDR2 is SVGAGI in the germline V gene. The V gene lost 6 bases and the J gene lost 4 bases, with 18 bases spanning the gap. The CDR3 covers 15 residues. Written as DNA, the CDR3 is TGTGCCAGCAGGATGGAGTGGGGGCAGGGCACTGAAGCTTTCTTT. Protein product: CASRMEWGQGTEAFF.

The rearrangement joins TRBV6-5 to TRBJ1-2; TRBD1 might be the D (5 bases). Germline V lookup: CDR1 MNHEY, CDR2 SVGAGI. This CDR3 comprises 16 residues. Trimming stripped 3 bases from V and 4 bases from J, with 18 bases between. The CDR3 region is CASSYSGDGQFYGYTF. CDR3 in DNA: TGTGCCAGCAGTTATTCGGGGGACGGGCAGTTCTATGGCTACACCTTC.

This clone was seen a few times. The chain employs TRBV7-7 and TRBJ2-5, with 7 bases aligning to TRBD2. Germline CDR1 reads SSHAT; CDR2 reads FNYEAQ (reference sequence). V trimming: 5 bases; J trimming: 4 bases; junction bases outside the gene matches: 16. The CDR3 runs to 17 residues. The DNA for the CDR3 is TGTGCCAGCAGCCCAAACCCCCCGGCTAGGGAGGGAGAGACCCAGTACTTC. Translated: CASSPNPPAREGETQYF.

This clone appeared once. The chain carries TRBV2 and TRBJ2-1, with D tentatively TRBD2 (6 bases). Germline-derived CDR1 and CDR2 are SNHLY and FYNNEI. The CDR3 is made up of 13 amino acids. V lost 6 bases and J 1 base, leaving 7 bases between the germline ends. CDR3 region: CASSGGSYNEQFF. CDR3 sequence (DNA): TGTGCCAGCAGCGGGGGATCCTACAATGAGCAGTTCTTC.

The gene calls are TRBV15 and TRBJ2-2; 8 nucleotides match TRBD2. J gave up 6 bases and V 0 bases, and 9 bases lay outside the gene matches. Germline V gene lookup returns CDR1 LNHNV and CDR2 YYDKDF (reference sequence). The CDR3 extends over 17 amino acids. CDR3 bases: TGTGCCACCAGCAGAGATCTTGTCGGGAGGGCCCCCGGGGAGCTGTTTTTT. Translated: CATSRDLVGRAPGELFF.

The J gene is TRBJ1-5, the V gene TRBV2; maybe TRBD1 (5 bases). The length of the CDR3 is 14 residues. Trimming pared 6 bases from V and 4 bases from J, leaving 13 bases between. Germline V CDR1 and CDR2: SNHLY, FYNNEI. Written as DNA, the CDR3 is TGTGCCAGCAGCGTAGAGCAGGGTAATCAGCCCCAGCATTTT. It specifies CASSVEQGNQPQHF.

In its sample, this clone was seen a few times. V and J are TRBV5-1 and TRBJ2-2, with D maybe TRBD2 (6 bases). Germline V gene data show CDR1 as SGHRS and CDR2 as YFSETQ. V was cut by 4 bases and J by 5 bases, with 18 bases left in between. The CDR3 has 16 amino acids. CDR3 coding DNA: TGCGCCAGCAGCGTTAATAAGGAGGGGAATACCGGGGAGCTGTTTTTT. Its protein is CASSVNKEGNTGELFF.

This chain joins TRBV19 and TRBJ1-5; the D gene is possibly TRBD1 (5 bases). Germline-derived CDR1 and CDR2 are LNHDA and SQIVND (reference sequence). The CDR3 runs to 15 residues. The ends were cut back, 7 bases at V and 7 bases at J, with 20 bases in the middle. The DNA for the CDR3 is TGTGCCAGTACCCTATCGGGACTCTTCGGGCAGCCCCAGCATTTT. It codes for CASTLSGLFGQPQHF.